This entry describes one T cell receptor (beta chain). The antigen is not known. Blood PBMC samples: pre-vaccination, two weeks post third vaccination, and at tumor progression. The data were obtained in a study of glioma-infiltrating T cells after dendritic cell vaccination. Study information: Autologous tumor lysate-pulsed dendritic cell vaccination was given between the early 2000s and the early 2010s.

Sequenced by immunoSEQ multiplex PCR; TCRdb stores in-frame clones only, minus some. This sample has tens of thousands of clones, with 85% found just once. Findings of the study overall: Patients with more pretreatment TILs had longer time to progression and survival. Only a small number of patients had complete blood and tumor samples.

Germline CDR1 reads SQVTM; CDR2 reads ANQGSEA. The CDR3 consists of 13 residues. The V segment lost 4 bases and the J segment 1 base; nucleotides outside the gene matches: 4. The starting material was blood, obtained before dendritic cell vaccination. The TCR originated in a human donor with glioblastoma. This sequence joins TRBV29-1 and TRBJ2-7, with TRBD1 matching 7 bases. This chain's CDR3 is CSVVGQPSYEQYF. CDR3 DNA: TGCAGCGTTGTGGGACAGCCTTCCTACGAGCAGTACTTC.